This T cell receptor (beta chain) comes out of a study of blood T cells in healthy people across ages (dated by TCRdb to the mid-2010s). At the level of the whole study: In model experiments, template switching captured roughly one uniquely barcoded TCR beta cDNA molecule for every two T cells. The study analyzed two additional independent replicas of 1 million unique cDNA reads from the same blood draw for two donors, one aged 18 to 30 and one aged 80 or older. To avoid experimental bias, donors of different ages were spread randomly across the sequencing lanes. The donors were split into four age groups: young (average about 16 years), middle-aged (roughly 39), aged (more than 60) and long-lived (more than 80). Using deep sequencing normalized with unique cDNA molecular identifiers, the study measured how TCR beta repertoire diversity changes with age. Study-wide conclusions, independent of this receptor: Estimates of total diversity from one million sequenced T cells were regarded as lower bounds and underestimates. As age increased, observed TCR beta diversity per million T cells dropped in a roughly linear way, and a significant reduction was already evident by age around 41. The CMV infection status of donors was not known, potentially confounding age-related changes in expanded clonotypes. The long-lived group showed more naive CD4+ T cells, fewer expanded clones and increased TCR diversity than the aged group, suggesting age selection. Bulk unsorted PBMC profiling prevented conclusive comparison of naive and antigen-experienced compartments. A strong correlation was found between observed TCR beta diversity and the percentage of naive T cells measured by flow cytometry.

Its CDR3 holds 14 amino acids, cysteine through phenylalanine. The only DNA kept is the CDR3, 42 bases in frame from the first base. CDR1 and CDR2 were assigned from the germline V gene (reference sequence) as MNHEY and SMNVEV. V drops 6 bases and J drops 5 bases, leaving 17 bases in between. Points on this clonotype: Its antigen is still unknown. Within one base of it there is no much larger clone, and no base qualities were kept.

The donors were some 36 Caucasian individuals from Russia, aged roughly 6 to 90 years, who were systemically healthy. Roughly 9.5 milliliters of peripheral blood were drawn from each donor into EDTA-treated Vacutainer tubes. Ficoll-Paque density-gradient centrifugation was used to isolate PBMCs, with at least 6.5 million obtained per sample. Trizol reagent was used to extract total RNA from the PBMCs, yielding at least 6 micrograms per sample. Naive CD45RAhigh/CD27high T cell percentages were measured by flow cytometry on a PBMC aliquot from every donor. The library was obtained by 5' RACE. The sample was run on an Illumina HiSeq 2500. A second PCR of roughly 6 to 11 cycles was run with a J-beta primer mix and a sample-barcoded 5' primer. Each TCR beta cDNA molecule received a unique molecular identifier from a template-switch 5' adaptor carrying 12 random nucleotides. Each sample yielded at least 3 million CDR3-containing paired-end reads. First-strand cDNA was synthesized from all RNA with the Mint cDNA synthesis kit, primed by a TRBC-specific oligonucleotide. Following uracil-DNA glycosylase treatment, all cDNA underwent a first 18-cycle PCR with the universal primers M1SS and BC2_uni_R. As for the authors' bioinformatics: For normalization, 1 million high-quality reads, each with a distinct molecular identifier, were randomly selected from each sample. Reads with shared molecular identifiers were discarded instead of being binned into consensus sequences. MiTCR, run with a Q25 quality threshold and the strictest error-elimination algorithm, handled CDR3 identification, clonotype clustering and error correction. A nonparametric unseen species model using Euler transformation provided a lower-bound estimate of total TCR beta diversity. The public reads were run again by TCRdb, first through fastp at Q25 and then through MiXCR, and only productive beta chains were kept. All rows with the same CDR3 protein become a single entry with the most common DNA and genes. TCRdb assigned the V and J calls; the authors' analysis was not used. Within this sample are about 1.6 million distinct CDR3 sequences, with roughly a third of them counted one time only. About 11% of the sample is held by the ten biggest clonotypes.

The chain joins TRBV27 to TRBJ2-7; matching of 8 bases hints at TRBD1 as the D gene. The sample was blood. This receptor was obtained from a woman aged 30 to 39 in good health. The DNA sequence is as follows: TGTGCCAGCAGGAAACAGGGGGAGGGACACGAGCAGTACTTC. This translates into CASRKQGEGHEQYF.